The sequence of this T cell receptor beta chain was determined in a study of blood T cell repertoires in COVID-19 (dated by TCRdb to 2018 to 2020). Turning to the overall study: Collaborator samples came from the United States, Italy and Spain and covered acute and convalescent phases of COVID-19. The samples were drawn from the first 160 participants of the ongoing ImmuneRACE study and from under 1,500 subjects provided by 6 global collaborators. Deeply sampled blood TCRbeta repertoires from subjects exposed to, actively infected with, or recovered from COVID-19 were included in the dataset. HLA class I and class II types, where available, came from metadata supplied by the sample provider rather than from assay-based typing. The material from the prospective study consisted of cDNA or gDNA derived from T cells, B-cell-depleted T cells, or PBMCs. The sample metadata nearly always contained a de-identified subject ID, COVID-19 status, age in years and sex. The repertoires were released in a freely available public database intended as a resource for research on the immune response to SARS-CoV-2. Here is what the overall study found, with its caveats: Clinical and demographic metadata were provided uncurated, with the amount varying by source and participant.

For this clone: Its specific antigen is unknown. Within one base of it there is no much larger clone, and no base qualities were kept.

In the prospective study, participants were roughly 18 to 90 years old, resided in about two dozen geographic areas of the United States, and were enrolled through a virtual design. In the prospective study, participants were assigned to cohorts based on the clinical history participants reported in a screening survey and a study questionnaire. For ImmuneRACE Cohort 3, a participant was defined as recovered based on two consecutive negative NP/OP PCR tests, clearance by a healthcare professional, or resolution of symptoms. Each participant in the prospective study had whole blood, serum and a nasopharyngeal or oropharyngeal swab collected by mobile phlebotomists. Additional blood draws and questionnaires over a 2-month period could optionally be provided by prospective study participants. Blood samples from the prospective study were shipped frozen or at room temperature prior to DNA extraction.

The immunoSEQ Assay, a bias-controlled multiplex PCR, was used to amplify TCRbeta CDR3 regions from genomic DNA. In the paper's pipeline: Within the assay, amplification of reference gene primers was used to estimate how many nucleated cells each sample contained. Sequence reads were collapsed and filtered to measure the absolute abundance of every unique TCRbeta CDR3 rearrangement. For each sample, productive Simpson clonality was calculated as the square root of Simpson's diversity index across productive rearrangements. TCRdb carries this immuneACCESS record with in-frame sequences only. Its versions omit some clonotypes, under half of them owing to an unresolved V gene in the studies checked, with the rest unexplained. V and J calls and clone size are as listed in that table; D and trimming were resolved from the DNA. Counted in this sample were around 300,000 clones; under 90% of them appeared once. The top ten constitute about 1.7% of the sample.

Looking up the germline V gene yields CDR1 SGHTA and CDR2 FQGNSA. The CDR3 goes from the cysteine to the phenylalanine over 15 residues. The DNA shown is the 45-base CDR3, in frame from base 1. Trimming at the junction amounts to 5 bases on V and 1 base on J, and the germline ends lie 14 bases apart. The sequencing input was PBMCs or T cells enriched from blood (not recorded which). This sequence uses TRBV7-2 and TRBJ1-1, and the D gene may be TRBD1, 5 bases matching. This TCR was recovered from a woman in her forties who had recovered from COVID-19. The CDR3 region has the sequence CASSTHTGANTEAFF. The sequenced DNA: TGTGCCAGCAGCACCCACACAGGAGCGAACACTGAAGCTTTCTTT.